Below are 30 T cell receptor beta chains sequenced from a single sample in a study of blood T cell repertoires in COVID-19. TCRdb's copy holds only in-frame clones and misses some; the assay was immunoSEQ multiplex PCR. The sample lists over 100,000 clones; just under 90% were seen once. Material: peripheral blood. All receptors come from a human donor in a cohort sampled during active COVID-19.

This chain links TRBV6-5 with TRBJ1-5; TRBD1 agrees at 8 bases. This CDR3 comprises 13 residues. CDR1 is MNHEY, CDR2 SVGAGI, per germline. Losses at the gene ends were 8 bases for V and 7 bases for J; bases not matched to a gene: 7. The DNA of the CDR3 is TGTGCCAGCGGAAACAGGGGGAGACAGCCCCAGCATTTT. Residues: CASGNRGRQPQHF.

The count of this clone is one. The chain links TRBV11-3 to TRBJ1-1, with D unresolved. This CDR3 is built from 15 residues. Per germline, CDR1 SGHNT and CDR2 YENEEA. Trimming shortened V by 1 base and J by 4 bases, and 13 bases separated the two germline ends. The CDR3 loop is CASSLGERGSTEAFF. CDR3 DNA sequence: TGTGCCAGCAGCTTAGGGGAGCGGGGTAGCACTGAAGCTTTCTTT.

The CDR3 nucleotides are TGCGCCAGCAGCTGGCCGGGACTAGCGGCTCACAATGAGCAGTTCTTC. Amino acids: CASSWPGLAAHNEQFF. The V and J genes are TRBV5-1 and TRBJ2-1; 11 positions match TRBD2. V dropped 3 bases and J dropped 5; count of bases not matched to a gene: 7. The germline V gene encodes CDR1 SGHRS and CDR2 YFSETQ. The length of the CDR3 is 16 residues. The full variable domain, its missing parts supplied by reference TRBV5-1 and TRBJ2-1, is KAGVTQTPRYLIKTRGQQVTLSCSPISGHRSVSWYQQTPGQGLQFLFEYFSETQRNKGNFPGRFSGRQFSNSRSEMNVSTLELGDSALYLCASSWPGLAAHNEQFFGPGTRLTVL.

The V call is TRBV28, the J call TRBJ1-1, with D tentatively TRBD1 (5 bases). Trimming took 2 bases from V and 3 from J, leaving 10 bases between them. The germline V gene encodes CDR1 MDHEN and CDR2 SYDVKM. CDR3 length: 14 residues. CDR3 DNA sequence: TGTGCCAGCAGTTTAAGTACGGGGGACACTGAAGCTTTCTTT. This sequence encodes CASSLSTGDTEAFF. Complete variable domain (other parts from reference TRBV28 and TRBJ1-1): DVKVTQSSRYLVKRTGEKVFLECVQDMDHENMFWYRQDPGLGLRLIYFSYDVKMKEKGDIPEGYSVSREKKERFSLILESASTNQTSMYLCASSLSTGDTEAFFGQGTRLTVV.

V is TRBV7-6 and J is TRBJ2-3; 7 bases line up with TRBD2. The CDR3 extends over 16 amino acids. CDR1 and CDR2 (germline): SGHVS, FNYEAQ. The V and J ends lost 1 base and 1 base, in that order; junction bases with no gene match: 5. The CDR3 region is CASSLGSGGGTDTQYF. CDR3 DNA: TGTGCCAGCAGCTTAGGTAGTGGGGGGGGCACAGATACGCAGTATTTT.

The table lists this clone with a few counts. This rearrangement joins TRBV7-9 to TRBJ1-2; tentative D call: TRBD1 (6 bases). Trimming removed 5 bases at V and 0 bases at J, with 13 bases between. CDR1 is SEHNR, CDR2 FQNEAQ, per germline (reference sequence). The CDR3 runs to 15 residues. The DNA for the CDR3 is TGTGCCAGCAGCAGGGCCGGACAGCCTAACTATGGCTACACCTTC. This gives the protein CASSRAGQPNYGYTF.

This CDR3 is CASSFLSTGSGYTF. The DNA of the CDR3 is TGTGCCAGCAGCTTTCTTTCGACAGGGTCGGGCTACACCTTC. J is TRBJ1-2 and V is TRBV27; 7 positions match TRBD1. V shed 6 bases, J shed 8 bases, and the junction held 12 bases outside the gene matches. Germline-derived CDR1 and CDR2 are MNHEY and SMNVEV (reference sequence). The CDR3 is made up of 14 amino acids.

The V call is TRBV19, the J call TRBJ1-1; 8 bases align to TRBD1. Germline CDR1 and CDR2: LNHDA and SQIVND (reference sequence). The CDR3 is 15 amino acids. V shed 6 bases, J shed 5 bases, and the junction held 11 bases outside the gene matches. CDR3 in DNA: TGTGCCAGTAGCACGGGACAGGCTCGAGGGACTGAAGCTTTCTTT. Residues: CASSTGQARGTEAFF.

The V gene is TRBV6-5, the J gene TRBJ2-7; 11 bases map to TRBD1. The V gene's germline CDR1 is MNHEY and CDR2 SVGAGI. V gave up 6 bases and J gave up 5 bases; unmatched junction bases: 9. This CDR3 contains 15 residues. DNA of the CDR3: TGTGCCAGCAGAGACGGACAGGGGGCGGGTGACGAGCAGTACTTC. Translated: CASRDGQGAGDEQYF.

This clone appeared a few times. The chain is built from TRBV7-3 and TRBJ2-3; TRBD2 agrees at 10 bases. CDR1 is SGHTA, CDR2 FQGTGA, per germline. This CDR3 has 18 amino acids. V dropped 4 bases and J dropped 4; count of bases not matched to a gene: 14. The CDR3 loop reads CASSSLGLAATPADTQYF. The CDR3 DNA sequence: TGTGCCAGCAGCTCCCTTGGACTAGCGGCAACCCCCGCAGATACGCAGTATTTT.

CDR3 coding DNA: TGTGCCAGCAGCCCTGGACTAGCGGGAGTAAAGGGAGATACGCAGTATTTT. This translates into CASSPGLAGVKGDTQYF. V and J are TRBV9 and TRBJ2-3, with 13 bases identical to TRBD2. The V segment lost 4 bases and the J segment 5 bases; nucleotides outside the gene matches: 10. The germline V gene has CDR1 SGDLS and CDR2 YYNGEE. The CDR3 consists of 17 residues.

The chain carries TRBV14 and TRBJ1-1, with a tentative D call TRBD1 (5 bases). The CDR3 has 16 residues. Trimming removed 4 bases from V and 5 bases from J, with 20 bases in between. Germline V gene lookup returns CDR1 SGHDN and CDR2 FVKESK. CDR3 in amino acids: CASSPRRGLPRTEAFF. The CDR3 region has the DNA TGTGCCAGCAGCCCGAGAAGGGGCCTCCCTAGAACTGAAGCTTTCTTT.

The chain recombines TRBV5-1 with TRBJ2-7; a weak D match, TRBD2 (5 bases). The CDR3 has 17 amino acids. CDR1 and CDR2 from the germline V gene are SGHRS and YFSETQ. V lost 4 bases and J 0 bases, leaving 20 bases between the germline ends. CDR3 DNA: TGCGCCAGCAGCAACCGCGGAGGACTTGGGAGCTCCTACGAGCAGTACTTC. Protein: CASSNRGGLGSSYEQYF.

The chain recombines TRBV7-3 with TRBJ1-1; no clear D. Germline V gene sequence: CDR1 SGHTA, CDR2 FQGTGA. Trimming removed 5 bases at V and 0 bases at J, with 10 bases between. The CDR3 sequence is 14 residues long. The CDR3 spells CASSKGEMNTEAFF. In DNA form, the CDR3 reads TGTGCCAGCAGCAAGGGAGAGATGAACACTGAAGCTTTCTTT.

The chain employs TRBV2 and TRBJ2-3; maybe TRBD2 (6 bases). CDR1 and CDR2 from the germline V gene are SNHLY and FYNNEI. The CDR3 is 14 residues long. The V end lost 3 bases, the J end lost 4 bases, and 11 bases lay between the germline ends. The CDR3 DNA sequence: TGTGCCAGCAGTGAGCTAGCGTCCGCAGATACGCAGTATTTT. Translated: CASSELASADTQYF.

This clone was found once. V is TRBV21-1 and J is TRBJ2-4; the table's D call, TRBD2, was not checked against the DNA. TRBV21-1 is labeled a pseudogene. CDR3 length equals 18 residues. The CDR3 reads CASSKALSDTLAKNIQYF. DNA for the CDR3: TGTGCCAGCAGCAAAGCGCTTTCCGATACTCTAGCCAAAAACATTCAGTACTTC.

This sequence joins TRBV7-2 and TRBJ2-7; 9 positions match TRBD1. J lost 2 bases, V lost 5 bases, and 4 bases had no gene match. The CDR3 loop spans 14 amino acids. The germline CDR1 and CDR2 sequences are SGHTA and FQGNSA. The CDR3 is CASSSGQGTYEQYF. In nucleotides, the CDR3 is TGTGCCAGCAGCAGCGGACAGGGGACCTACGAGCAGTACTTC.

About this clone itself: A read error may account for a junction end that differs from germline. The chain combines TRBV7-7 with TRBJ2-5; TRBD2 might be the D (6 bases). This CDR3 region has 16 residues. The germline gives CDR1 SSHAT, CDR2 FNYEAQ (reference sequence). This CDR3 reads CASSLDGGALQETQYF. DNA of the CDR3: TGTGCTAGCAGCTTAGATGGAGGGGCCCTCCAAGAGACCCAGTACTTC. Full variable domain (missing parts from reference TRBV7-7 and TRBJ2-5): GAGVSQSPRYKVTKRGQDVTLRCDPISSHATLYWYQQALGQGPEFLTYFNYEAQPDKSGLPSDRFSAERPEGSISTLTIQRTEQRDSAMYRCASSLDGGALQETQYFGPGTRLLVL.

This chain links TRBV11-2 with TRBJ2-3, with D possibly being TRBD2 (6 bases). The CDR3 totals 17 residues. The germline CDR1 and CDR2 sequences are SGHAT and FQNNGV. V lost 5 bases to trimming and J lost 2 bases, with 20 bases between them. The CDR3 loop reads CASSRPYPGGDTDTQYF. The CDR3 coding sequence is TGTGCCAGCAGCCGACCATACCCCGGCGGGGACACAGATACGCAGTATTTT. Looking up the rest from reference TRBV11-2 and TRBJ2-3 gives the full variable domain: EAGVAQSPRYKIIEKRQSVAFWCNPISGHATLYWYQQILGQGPKLLIQFQNNGVVDDSQLPKDRFSAERLKGVDSTLKIQPAKLEDSAVYLCASSRPYPGGDTDTQYFGPGTRLTVL.

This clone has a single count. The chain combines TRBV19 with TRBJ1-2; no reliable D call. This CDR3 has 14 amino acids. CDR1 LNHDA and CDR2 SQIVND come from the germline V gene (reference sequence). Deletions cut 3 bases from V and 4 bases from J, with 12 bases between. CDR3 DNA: TGTGCCAGTAGTATGCTATCACTACCCTATGGCTACACCTTC. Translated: CASSMLSLPYGYTF.

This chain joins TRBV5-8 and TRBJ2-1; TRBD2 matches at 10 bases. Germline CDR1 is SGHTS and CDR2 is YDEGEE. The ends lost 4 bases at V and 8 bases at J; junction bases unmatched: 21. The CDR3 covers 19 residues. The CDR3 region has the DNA TGTGCCAGCAGCCTGCCTCTAGCGGGAGATTGGGCGGTAAGATATGAGCAGTTCTTC. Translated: CASSLPLAGDWAVRYEQFF.

The CDR3 sequence: CASSQVGELVKDTQYF. The CDR3 DNA reads TGTGCCAGCAGCCAAGTCGGAGAACTAGTAAAAGATACGCAGTATTTT. The chain links TRBV4-2 to TRBJ2-3; a weak D match, TRBD2 (5 bases). Per the germline V gene, CDR1 is LGHNA and CDR2 is YNFKEQ. Trimming pared 1 base from V and 5 bases from J, leaving 16 bases between. The CDR3 runs 16 residues.

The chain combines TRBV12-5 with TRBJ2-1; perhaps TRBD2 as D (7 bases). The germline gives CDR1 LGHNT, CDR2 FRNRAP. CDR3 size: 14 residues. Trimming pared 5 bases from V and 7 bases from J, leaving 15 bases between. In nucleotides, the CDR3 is TGTGCTAGTGGTCTCGGGCGGGGGCGGAATGAGCAGTTCTTC. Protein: CASGLGRGRNEQFF.

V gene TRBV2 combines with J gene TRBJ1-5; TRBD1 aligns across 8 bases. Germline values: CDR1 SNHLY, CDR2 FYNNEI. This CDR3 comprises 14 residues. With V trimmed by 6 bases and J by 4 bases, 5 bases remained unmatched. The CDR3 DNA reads TGTGCCAGCAGCAACGACAGGGGAAATCAGCCCCAGCATTTT. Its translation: CASSNDRGNQPQHF.

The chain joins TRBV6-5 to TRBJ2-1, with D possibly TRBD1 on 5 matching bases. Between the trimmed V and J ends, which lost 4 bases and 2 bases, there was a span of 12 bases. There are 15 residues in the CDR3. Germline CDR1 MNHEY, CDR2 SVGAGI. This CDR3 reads CASSLDRGPYNEQFF. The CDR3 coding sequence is TGTGCCAGCAGTTTAGATAGGGGCCCCTACAATGAGCAGTTCTTC.

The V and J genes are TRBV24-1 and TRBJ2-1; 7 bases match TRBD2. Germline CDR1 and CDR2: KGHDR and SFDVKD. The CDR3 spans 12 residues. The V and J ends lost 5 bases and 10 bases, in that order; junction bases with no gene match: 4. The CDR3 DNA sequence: TGTGCCACCAGTGTATTTAGCGGGGAGCAGTTCTTC. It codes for CATSVFSGEQFF.

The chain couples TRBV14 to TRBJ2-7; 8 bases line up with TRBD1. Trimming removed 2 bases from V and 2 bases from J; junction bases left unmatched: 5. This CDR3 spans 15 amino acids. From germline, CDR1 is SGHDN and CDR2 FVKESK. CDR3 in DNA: TGTGCCAGCAGCCAAAGGACAGGGTTAACCTACGAGCAGTACTTC. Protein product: CASSQRTGLTYEQYF. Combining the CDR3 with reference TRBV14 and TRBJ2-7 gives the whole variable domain EAGVTQFPSHSVIEKGQTVTLRCDPISGHDNLYWYRRVMGKEIKFLLHFVKESKQDESGMPNNRFLAERTGGTYSTLKVQPAELEDSGVYFCASSQRTGLTYEQYFGPGTRLTVT.

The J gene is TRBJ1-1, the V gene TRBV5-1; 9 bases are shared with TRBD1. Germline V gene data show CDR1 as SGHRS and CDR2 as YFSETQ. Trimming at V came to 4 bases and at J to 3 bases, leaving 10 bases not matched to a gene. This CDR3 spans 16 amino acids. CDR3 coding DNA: TGCGCCAGCAGCCCTACTGACGGGACAGGGCACACTGAAGCTTTCTTT. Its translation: CASSPTDGTGHTEAFF.

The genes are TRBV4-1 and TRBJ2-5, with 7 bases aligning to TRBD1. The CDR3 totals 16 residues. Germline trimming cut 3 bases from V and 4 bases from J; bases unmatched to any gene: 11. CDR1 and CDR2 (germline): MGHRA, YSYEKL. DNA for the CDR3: TGCGCCAGCAGCCATGTTCCCGGGACAGCAGCAGAGACCCAGTACTTC. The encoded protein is CASSHVPGTAAETQYF.

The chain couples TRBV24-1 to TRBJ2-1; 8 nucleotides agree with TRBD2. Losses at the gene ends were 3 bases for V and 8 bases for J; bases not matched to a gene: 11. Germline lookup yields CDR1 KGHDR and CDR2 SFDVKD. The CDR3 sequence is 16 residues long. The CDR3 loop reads CATSDPTGTSRDEQFF. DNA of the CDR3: TGTGCCACCAGTGATCCCACCGGGACTAGTCGGGATGAGCAGTTCTTC.